This T cell receptor beta chain was sequenced during a study of blood T cell repertoires in COVID-19. Study-level information: Acute and convalescent COVID-19 samples came from the United States, Italy and Spain. T cells, B-cell-depleted T cells, or PBMCs provided the cDNA or gDNA that served as material.

This CDR3 contains 14 residues. The V and J ends lost 0 bases and 3 bases respectively, with 7 bases between them. Germline assignment: CDR1 SGDLS and CDR2 YYNGEE. Source study methods: The assay estimated nucleated cells by amplifying reference gene primers. TCRdb's table, derived via immunoSEQ multiplex PCR, lists solely in-frame clones and lacks some. That table supplies the V and J calls and clone size; D and trimming were determined from the DNA. The profile covers 290,000 or so clones, with about 90% appearing a single time and 3.5% to 4.5% taken by the ten largest. Participants, about 18 to 90 years old, spanned about 26 US areas.

The V call is TRBV9, the J call TRBJ2-1, with no clear D. This receptor was identified in a young woman with acute COVID-19. The source material was PBMCs or T cells enriched from blood (not recorded which). The CDR3 spells CASSVATFYNEQFF. CDR3 coding DNA: TGTGCCAGCAGCGTAGCTACTTTCTACAATGAGCAGTTCTTC.